The TCR beta chain described here comes from a study of identical twins. MiXCR, run by TCRdb on the 5' RACE reads, gives a single entry per CDR3 protein. There are 750,000 to 950,000 distinct CDR3 sequences in the sample; 9% to 15% occur only once, and roughly 1.6% lies in the top ten. Of note for this clonotype: Its target is not known.

Findings and caveats of the study: Conclusions were based on cross-sectional statistical analysis, without following the same donors. Out-of-frame beta chain sequences displayed weaker excess sharing between twins. Excess low generation probability was seen in twin-shared out-of-frame alpha sequences.

This CDR3 has 15 amino acids. Germline-derived CDR1 and CDR2 are MGHRA and YSYEKL. Trimming at V came to 6 bases and at J to 4 bases, leaving 6 bases not matched to a gene. These data were also filed under a second study, of yellow fever vaccine responses in identical twins.

The sequenced sample consisted of PBMCs. The sequence was collected from a woman aged 18-30 years in good health. The chain recombines TRBV4-1 with TRBJ1-5; TRBD1 matches 10 bases. CDR3 in DNA: TGCGCCAGCAGATCTACGGGACAGGGGAATCAGCCCCAGCATTTT. It is translated as CASRSTGQGNQPQHF.